This TCR beta chain was sequenced in a study of blood T cell repertoires in COVID-19. Generated by immunoSEQ multiplex PCR, the TCRdb table keeps only in-frame clones and is missing some. The sample includes about 150,000 clones, approximately 79% of them seen just once. This clone was recorded a few times. Participants were placed into cohorts based on the clinical history they reported. V lost 1 base to trimming and J lost 4 bases, with 11 bases between them. Germline loops: CDR1 SGDLS, CDR2 YYNGEE. This CDR3 has 14 residues. Sequencing was performed on PBMCs or T cells enriched from blood (not recorded which). The TCR was taken from a woman in her 70s in a cohort exposed to, infected with or recovered from COVID-19 (not recorded which). The genes are TRBV9 and TRBJ2-5, with D perhaps TRBD2 (6 bases). CDR3 sequence reads: CASSVLPSVETQYF. DNA for the CDR3: TGTGCCAGCAGCGTACTGCCTAGCGTAGAGACCCAGTACTTC.